The sequence of this TCR beta chain was determined in a study of CD8 T cells in ankylosing spondylitis. This clonotype was counted ten times or more. No antigen is known for it. Preparation of TCR beta libraries was done by quantitative 5'-RACE with molecular barcodes. TCRdb itself ran the 5' RACE reads through MiXCR, one entry per CDR3 protein. The sample shows about 330,000 distinct CDR3 sequences, 8% of them seen only once. The CDR3 covers 17 residues. CDR1 and CDR2 from the germline V gene are MNHEY and SMNVEV (reference sequence). V dropped 11 bases and J dropped 0 bases, with 22 bases sitting between them. Findings of the study overall: The clones that were linked to disease were reported to be significantly enriched in matched synovial fluid samples from ankylosing spondylitis patients. Earlier authors reported some of these motif variants in reactive arthritis synovial fluid and blood. Relatively rare in peripheral blood, disease-linked clones were also CD8+. There was a TCR beta motif, made of 7 or 8 highly homologous variants, that appeared characteristic of ankylosing spondylitis blood.

This receptor was obtained from a male donor with ankylosing spondylitis. The source material was blood, either unsorted or a sorted T cell fraction (not recorded which). V gene TRBV27 combines with J gene TRBJ1-4, with a possible D match to TRBD1 (5 bases). The CDR3 sequence: CAFRSKGIFSTNEKLFF. The CDR3, as DNA: TGTGCCTTTAGGTCCAAGGGGATATTTTCAACTAATGAAAAACTGTTTTTT. Complete variable domain (other parts from reference TRBV27 and TRBJ1-4): EAQVTQNPRYLITVTGKKLTVTCSQNMNHEYMSWYRQDPGLGLRQIYYSMNVEVTDKGDVPEGYKVSRKEKRNFPLILESPSPNQTSLYFCAFRSKGIFSTNEKLFFGSGTQLSVL.